These T cell receptor beta chains were read from a single sample in a study of blood T cell repertoires in COVID-19. The method was immunoSEQ multiplex PCR; TCRdb's version includes in-frame clones alone and lacks a portion of them. The table has around 90,000 clones, approximately 90% seen once. The material sequenced was peripheral blood. Receptors originate from a male donor with acute or convalescent COVID-19. Both conserved end residues are part of each CDR3. The D gene is left open where the match is weak. The size entry is marked missing in some rows and otherwise reads once, few, many or a size class.

>NA|NA|TRBJ2-6|TRBV12-5
CASGFQGSGANVLTF
TGTGCTAGTGGTTTCCAGGGTTCTGGGGCCAACGTCCTGACTTTC
>NA|NA|TRBJ2-3|TRBV7-2
CASSFVGAATDTQYF
TGTGCCAGCAGCTTTGTGGGGGCTGCGACAGATACGCAGTATTTT
>NA|TRBD1|TRBJ2-2|TRBV5-1
CASSLVGGQGTGELFF
TGCGCCAGCAGCTTGGTCGGGGGACAGGGCACCGGGGAGCTGTTTTTT
>NA|TRBD1|TRBJ2-5|TRBV5-1
CASSSLPTGMAQETQYF
TGCGCCAGCAGCTCACTACCGACAGGGATGGCCCAAGAGACCCAGTACTTC
>NA|TRBD2|TRBJ2-7|TRBV3-1/TRBV3-2
CASSQVGLAGAQIYEQYF
TGTGCCAGCAGCCAAGTAGGGCTAGCGGGGGCCCAGATCTACGAGCAGTACTTC
>NA|TRBD1|TRBJ1-4|TRBV3-1/TRBV3-2
CASSQGPGTGCEKLFF
TGTGCCAGCAGCCAGGGACCCGGGACAGGGTGTGAAAAACTGTTTTTT
>NA|TRBD1|TRBJ1-6|TRBV5-1
CASSPDPPDRGGSPLHF
TGCGCCAGCAGCCCCGACCCCCCGGACAGGGGAGGATCACCCCTCCACTTT
>NA|NA|TRBJ2-1|TRBV4-2
CASSQEGVLSRGLGSYNEQFF
TGTGCCAGCAGCCAAGAAGGGGTGCTTTCGCGGGGTTTGGGTTCCTACAATGAGCAGTTCTTC
>NA|TRBD1|TRBJ1-5|TRBV6-5
CASRPRQGGSQPQHF
TGTGCCAGCAGACCTAGACAGGGGGGTAGCCAGCCCCAGCATTTT
>NA|NA|TRBJ1-5|TRBV19
CASTQDRGVRPQHF
TGTGCCAGTACCCAGGATAGGGGTGTGCGGCCCCAGCATTTT
>NA|NA|TRBJ2-2|TRBV30
CAWGFNTGELFF
TGTGCCTGGGGCTTTAACACCGGGGAGCTGTTTTTT
>NA|TRBD1|TRBJ1-5|TRBV19
CASSSRDRGHNQPQHF
TGTGCCAGTAGTTCCAGGGACAGGGGGCACAATCAGCCCCAGCATTTT
>NA|NA|TRBJ2-7|TRBV5-1
CASSLGNPRDEQYF
TGCGCCAGCAGCTTGGGCAACCCTCGGGACGAGCAGTACTTC
>NA|NA|TRBJ2-3|TRBV28
CASSFPGTDTQYF
TGTGCCAGCAGTTTCCCAGGGACAGATACGCAGTATTTT
>NA|TRBD1|TRBJ2-2|TRBV10-3
CAIGTGNTGELFF
TGTGCCATAGGGACAGGGAACACCGGGGAGCTGTTTTTT
>once|NA|TRBJ1-1|TRBV15
CATSRDRRQMNTEAFF
TGTGCCACCAGCAGAGATAGGCGGCAGATGAACACTGAAGCTTTCTTT
>few|NA|TRBJ1-1|TRBV6-6
CASSYNGGAEAFF
TGTGCCAGCAGTTACAATGGGGGGGCTGAAGCTTTCTTT
>NA|TRBD2|TRBJ2-5|TRBV6-5
CASKLAGGREETQYF
TGTGCCAGCAAACTAGCGGGGGGAAGAGAAGAGACCCAGTACTTC
>NA|TRBD1|TRBJ2-2|TRBV2
CASSERTGTGELFF
TGTGCCAGCAGCGAAAGGACAGGGACCGGGGAGCTGTTTTTT
>NA|NA|TRBJ1-4|TRBV19
CASSSGETNEKLFF
TGTGCCAGTAGTTCAGGGGAGACTAATGAAAAACTGTTTTTT
>NA|NA|TRBJ1-2|TRBV28
CASQGTLYGYTF
TGTGCCAGCCAGGGTACCCTCTATGGCTACACCTTC
>NA|NA|TRBJ1-5|TRBV2
CASSTQSAAPQHF
TGTGCCAGCAGTACCCAGTCCGCGGCGCCCCAGCATTTT
>NA|TRBD1|TRBJ2-2|TRBV5-1
CASSMGQGPGELFF
TGCGCCAGCAGCATGGGACAGGGCCCCGGGGAGCTGTTTTTT
>NA|TRBD1|TRBJ1-5|TRBV18
CASSPGQGPQPQHF
TGTGCCAGCTCACCGGGACAGGGGCCTCAGCCCCAGCATTTT
>NA|TRBD1|TRBJ2-7|TRBV20-1
CSARGQYEQYF
TGCAGTGCTAGGGGACAGTACGAGCAGTACTTC
>NA|TRBD1|TRBJ2-7|TRBV14
CASSQDRGTGSYEQYF
TGTGCCAGCAGCCAAGATCGAGGGACAGGGTCCTACGAGCAGTACTTC
>NA|NA|TRBJ1-3|TRBV19
CASSRGAGNTIYF
TGTGCCAGTAGTAGGGGCGCTGGAAACACCATATATTTT
>NA|TRBD1|TRBJ1-6|TRBV23-1
CASSQTGQGHNSPLHF
TGCGCCAGCAGTCAAACCGGACAGGGGCATAATTCACCCCTCCACTTT
>NA|NA|TRBJ1-4|TRBV7-9
CASSLWARDNEKLFF
TGTGCCAGCAGCTTGTGGGCCCGGGATAATGAAAAACTGTTTTTT
>NA|TRBD2|TRBJ2-2|TRBV9
CASSILAGAHTGELFF
TGTGCCAGCAGCATACTAGCGGGGGCACACACCGGGGAGCTGTTTTTT
>NA|NA|TRBJ1-1|TRBV27
CASSISDSLKAFF
TGTGCCAGCAGTATCTCCGACAGCCTGAAAGCTTTCTTT
>once|TRBD1|TRBJ1-5|TRBV24-1
CATSDPRTGNNQPQHF
TGTGCCACCAGTGACCCTAGGACAGGGAACAATCAGCCCCAGCATTTT
>NA|TRBD1|TRBJ2-5|TRBV5-1
CASSLAGTGVETQYF
TGCGCCAGCAGCTTGGCCGGGACAGGGGTCGAGACCCAGTACTTC
>NA|NA|TRBJ1-3|TRBV5-5
CASSLEWTPSGNTIYF
TGTGCCAGCAGCTTGGAGTGGACACCCTCTGGAAACACCATATATTTT
>NA|NA|TRBJ2-5|TRBV7-7
CASSLNSGEETQYF
TGTGCTAGCAGCTTAAATTCAGGGGAAGAGACCCAGTACTTC
>NA|TRBD2|TRBJ2-1|TRBV5-1
CASSLGLAGMNEQFF
TGCGCCAGCAGCTTGGGACTAGCAGGAATGAATGAGCAGTTCTTC
>NA|NA|TRBJ1-6|TRBV5-1
CASSTSGRGLSNSPLHF
TGCGCCAGCAGCACATCGGGGAGGGGCCTTAGTAATTCACCCCTCCACTTT
>NA|TRBD1|TRBJ2-2|TRBV11-2
CASSSTGGNTGELFF
TGTGCCAGCAGCTCGACAGGGGGAAACACCGGGGAGCTGTTTTTT
>NA|TRBD1|TRBJ1-2|TRBV6-5
CASSSTGINYGYTF
TGTGCCAGCAGTTCGACAGGGATTAACTATGGCTACACCTTC
>NA|TRBD1|TRBJ1-2|TRBV6-6
CASSRLGQISYINYGYTF
TGTGCCAGCAGCCGATTGGGACAGATATCGTATATTAACTATGGCTACACCTTC